This TCR beta chain was obtained from a study of blood T cell repertoires in COVID-19. Trimming removed 6 bases at V and 4 bases at J, with 15 bases between. Germline CDR1 and CDR2: SQVTM and ANQGSEA. The CDR3 covers 13 residues. Here immunoSEQ multiplex PCR was the method, and the copy in TCRdb shows in-frame clones only, minus some. Seen here are around 230,000 clones, under 90% observed once, and the top ten hold about 2.5%. The receptor's source is a middle-aged woman with active or convalescent COVID-19. Sequenced input: peripheral blood. The chain links TRBV29-1 to TRBJ1-1; D gene uncertain. The CDR3 bases are TGCAGCGTCTCCCCCGGCGAGGGCACTGAAGCTTTCTTT. Translating it yields CSVSPGEGTEAFF.